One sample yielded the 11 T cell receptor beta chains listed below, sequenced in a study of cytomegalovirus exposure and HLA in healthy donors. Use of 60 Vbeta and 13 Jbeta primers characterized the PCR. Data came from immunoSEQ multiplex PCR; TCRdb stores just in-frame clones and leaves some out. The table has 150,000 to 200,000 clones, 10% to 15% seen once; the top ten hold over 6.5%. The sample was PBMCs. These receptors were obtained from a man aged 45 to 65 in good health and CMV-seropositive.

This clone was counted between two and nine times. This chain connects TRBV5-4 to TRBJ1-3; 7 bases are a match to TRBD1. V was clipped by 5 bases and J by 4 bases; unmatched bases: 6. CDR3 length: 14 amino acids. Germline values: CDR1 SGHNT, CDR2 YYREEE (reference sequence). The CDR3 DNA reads TGTGCCAGCAGGGAGGCAGGGGGAGGAAACACCATATATTTT. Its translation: CASREAGGGNTIYF.

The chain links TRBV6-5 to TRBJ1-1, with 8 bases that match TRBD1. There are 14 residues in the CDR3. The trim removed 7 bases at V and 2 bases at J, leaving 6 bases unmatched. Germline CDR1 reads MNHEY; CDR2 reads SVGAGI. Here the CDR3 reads CASIDRGSNTEAFF. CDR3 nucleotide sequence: TGTGCCAGCATCGACAGGGGTAGCAACACTGAAGCTTTCTTT.

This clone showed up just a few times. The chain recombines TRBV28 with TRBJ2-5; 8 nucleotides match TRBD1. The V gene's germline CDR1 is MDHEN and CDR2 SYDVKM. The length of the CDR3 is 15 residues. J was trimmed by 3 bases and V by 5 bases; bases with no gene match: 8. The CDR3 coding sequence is TGTGCCAGCAGTGCCGAAGTGACAGGGGAAGAGACCCAGTACTTC. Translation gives CASSAEVTGEETQYF.

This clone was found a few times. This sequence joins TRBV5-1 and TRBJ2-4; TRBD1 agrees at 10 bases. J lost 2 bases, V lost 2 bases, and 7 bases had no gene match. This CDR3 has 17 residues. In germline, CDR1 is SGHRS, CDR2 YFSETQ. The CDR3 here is CASSFLTGGETKNIQYF. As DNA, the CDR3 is TGCGCCAGCAGCTTCTTGACAGGGGGCGAGACCAAAAACATTCAGTACTTC. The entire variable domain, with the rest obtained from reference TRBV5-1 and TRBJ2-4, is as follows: KAGVTQTPRYLIKTRGQQVTLSCSPISGHRSVSWYQQTPGQGLQFLFEYFSETQRNKGNFPGRFSGRQFSNSRSEMNVSTLELGDSALYLCASSFLTGGETKNIQYFGAGTRLSVL.

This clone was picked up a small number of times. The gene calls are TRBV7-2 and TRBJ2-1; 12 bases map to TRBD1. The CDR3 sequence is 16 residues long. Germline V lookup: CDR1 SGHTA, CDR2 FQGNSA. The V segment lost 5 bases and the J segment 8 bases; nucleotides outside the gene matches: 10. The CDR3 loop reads CASSGYRDRGRYEQFF. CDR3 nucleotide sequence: TGTGCCAGCAGCGGATACCGGGACAGGGGGCGATATGAGCAGTTCTTC.

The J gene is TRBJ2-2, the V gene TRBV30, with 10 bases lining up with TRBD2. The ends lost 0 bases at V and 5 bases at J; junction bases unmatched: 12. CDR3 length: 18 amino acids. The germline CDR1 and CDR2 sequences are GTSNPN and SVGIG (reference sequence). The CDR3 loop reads CAWSVLRSGGDQTGELFF. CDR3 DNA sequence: TGTGCCTGGAGTGTACTGCGGAGCGGGGGGGACCAGACCGGGGAGCTGTTTTTT.

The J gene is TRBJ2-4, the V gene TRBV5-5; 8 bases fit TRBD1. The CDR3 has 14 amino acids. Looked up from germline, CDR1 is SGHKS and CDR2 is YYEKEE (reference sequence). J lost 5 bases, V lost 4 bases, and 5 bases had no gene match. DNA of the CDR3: TGTGCCAGCAGCCCGGGACAGGTCGAAAACATTCAGTACTTC. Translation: CASSPGQVENIQYF.

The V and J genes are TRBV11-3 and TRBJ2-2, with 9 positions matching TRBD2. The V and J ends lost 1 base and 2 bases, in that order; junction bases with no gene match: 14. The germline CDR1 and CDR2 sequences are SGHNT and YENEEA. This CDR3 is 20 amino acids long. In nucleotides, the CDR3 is TGTGCCAGCAGCTTAGGGGAACTACGGCGGGGGGGCGCCAACACCGGGGAGCTGTTTTTT. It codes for CASSLGELRRGGANTGELFF.

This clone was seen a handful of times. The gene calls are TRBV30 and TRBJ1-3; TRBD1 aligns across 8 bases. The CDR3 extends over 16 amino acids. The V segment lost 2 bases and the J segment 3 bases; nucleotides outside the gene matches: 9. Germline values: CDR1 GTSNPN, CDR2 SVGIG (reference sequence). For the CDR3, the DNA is TGTGCCTGGAGTATCCGGACAGGGTTGTATGGAAACACCATATATTTT. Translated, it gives CAWSIRTGLYGNTIYF.

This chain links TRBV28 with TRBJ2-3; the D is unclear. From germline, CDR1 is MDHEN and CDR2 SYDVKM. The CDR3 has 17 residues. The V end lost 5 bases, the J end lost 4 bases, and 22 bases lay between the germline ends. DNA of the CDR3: TGTGCCAGCAGTGCTGCATCTCTACTCTTCGAAGCAGATACGCAGTATTTT. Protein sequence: CASSAASLLFEADTQYF.

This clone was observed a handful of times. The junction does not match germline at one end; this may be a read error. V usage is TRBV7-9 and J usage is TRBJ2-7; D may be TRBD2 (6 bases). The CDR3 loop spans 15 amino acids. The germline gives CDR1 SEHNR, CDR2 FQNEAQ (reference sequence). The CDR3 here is CASSQGRDRSCEQYF. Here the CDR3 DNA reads TGTGCCAGCAGTCAAGGGCGGGACCGATCCTGCGAGCAGTACTTC.